The T cell receptor beta chain described here comes from a study of cytomegalovirus exposure and HLA in healthy donors. Study information: From HLA-typed donors, an early data release held around 85 million unique TCRs. Notes on the study in general: The classifier, whose performance was assessed in both the original and validation cohorts, reportedly diagnosed cytomegalovirus status with high specificity and sensitivity.

The PCR ran on 60 Vbeta and 13 Jbeta primers. The table came from immunoSEQ multiplex PCR; TCRdb's copy has only in-frame clones and leaves some out. The repertoire holds about 160,000 clones, with around 72% as singletons. Comment on this clone: Its antigen is not identified.

There are 13 residues in the CDR3. V was trimmed by 5 bases and J by 6 bases, leaving 13 bases between them. Germline V CDR1 and CDR2: MNHEY, SVGAGI. The TCR originated in a woman aged 45-65 years in good health and CMV-seropositive. Sequencing used PBMCs. The chain links TRBV6-5 to TRBJ1-1; the D is unclear. CDR3: CASSTPSPPEAFF. The DNA for the CDR3 is TGTGCCAGCAGTACCCCAAGCCCACCTGAAGCTTTCTTT.